This T cell receptor beta chain was sequenced in a study of blood T cell repertoires in COVID-19. Overall study: PBMCs, B-cell-depleted T cells, or T cells were the source of the cDNA or gDNA that made up the material.

CDR1 is MNHEY, CDR2 SVGAGI, per germline. Unmatched junction bases numbered 4, after V lost 5 bases and J lost 4 bases. This CDR3 is 14 amino acids long. Using immunoSEQ multiplex PCR, the repertoire was profiled, and TCRdb retains in-frame clones only, with some absent. In the table there are 70,000 to 95,000 clones, approximately 80% of which are singletons. Sequencing was carried out using peripheral blood. This TCR was sampled from a woman in her forties with active or convalescent COVID-19. The V gene is TRBV6-5, the J gene TRBJ1-3, with 8 bases matching TRBD1. CDR3 sequence (DNA): TGTGCCAGCAGTCCGGGGACAGGCGGAAACACCATATATTTT. Translated: CASSPGTGGNTIYF.